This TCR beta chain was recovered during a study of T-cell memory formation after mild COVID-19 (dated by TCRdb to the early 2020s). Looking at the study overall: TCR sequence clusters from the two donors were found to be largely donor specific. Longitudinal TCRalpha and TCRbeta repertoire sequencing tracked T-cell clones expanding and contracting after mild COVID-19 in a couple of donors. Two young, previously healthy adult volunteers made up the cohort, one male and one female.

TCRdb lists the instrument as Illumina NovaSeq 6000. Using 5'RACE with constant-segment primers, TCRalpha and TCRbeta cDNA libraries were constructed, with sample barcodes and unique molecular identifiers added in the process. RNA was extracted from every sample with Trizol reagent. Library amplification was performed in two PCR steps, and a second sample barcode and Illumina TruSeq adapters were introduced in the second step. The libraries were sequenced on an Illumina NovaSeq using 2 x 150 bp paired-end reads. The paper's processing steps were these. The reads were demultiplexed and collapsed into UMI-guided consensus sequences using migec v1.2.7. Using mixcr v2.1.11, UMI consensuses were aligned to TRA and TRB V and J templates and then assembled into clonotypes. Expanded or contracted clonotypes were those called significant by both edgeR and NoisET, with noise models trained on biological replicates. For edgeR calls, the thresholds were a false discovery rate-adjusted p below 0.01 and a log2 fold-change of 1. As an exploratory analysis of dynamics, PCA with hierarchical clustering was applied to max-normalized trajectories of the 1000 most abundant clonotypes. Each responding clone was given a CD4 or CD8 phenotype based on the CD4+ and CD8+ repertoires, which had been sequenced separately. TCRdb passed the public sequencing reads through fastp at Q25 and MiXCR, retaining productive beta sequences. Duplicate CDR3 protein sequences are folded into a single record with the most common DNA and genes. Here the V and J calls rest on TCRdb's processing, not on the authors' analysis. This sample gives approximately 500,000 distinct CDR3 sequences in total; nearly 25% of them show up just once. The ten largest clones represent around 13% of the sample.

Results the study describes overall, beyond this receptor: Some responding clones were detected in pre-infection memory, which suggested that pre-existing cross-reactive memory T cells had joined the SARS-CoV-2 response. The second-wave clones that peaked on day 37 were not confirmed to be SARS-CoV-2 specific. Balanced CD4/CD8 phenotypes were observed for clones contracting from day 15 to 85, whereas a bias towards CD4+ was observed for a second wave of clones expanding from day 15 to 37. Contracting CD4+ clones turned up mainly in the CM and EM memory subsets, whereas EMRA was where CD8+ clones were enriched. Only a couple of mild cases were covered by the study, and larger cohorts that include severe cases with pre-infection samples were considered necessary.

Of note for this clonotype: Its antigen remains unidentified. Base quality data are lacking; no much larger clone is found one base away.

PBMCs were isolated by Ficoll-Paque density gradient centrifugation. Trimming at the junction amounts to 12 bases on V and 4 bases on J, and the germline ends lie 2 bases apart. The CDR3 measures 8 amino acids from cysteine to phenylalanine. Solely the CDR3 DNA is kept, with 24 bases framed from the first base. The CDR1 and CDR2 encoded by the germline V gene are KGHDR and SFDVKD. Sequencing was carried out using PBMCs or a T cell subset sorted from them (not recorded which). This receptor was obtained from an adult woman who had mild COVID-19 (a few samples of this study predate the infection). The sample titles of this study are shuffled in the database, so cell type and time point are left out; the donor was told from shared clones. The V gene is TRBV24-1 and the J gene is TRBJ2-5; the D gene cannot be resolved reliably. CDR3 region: CAGETQYF. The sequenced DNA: TGTGCCGGAGAGACCCAGTACTTC.